This T cell receptor beta chain came from a study of shared clonotypes between healthy human individuals (dated by TCRdb to 2018 to 2021). About the investigation overall: A few men and a couple of women, aged 18 to 49 years, made up the cohort. Per donor, three plates each were used for CD4 naive and CD4 memory, two for CD8 naive, and one for CD8 memory. Blood TCR repertoires of five healthy adults were deeply sequenced to estimate repertoire size and the extent of clonotype sharing between individuals. Libraries were prepared and TCR repertoires were sequenced by different laboratories using diverse techniques, in order to increase sequencing depth and limit assay-specific biases. Leukapheresis yielded between about 0.94 and 9.5 billion PBMCs per donor.

The research as a whole found: Pairwise subsampling led to the expectation that sequencing depth would affect the degree of clonotype sharing among donors. Incomplete sequencing was indicated by rarefaction of sorted-subset datasets, despite the large sequencing depth. Sampling was restricted to blood, and TCR repertoires in tissue are likely to differ from TCR repertoires in blood. The genetic and exposure-history diversity represented was limited by the small number of donors. When a few donors were compared, the shared fraction of clonotypes was around 4.6% for naive CD4, 3.5% to 4% for naive CD8, roughly 2.3% for memory CD4, and around 0.37% for memory CD8. Clonotypes shared by all four sorted-subset donors showed higher generation probabilities than non-shared clonotypes. Naive subsets generally had larger estimated clonotype richness than memory subsets.

TCR CDR3 regions were amplified from genomic DNA by multiplex PCR using the deep immunoSEQ assay. Extracted genomic DNA from each cell subset was distributed evenly across all wells of several immunoSEQ 96-well plates, and each plate was treated as a replicate. For sorted subsets, roughly 0.2 ug genomic DNA, equal to some 28,000 T cell genomes, was loaded into each replicate PCR. Purified libraries were quantified with a Qubit 3.0 fluorometer, sized on a Bioanalyzer 2100, and re-quantified with the KAPA Library Quantification kit. Every immunoSEQ 96-well plate was sequenced on a dedicated single-read 150-cycle Illumina NextSeq 550 flow cell. Per the original workflow: Because the immunoSEQ output included only junctional sequences and no quality scores, the filtering could not be the same as the filtering used for full-length reads. To assign V/J genes and CDR3, sequences were annotated using PyIR, a Python wrapper for IgBLAST v1.9, with IMGT germline references. Any read was removed if the V/J assignment was weak (E-value above 1e-6), the CDR3 was missing, or the read contained stop codons, out-of-frame junctions, or ambiguous translated residues. V3J clonotypes were defined as sequences sharing an identical inferred V gene, J gene, and CDR3 amino acid sequence. The percentage overlap between two repertoires was calculated by dividing the number of shared unique clonotypes by the size of the smaller repertoire. RTK rarefaction, the Chao1 estimator, and Recon v2.1 estimates of unobserved clonotypes were used to assess repertoire richness. Generation probabilities were computed with OLGA for all TCRbeta clonotypes obtained by the gDNA method from four donors. TCRdb stores this immuneACCESS table with in-frame sequences only. Part of the clones is absent; in the studies checked, under half of the shortfall reflects unresolved V genes, and no reason is known for the rest. The V and J calls and clone size come from that table; D and trimming were worked out from the DNA. The sample table contains some 600,000 clones; only one count was recorded for 95% to 96% of them. The ten largest clones take up about 0.12% of the sample.

For the CD8 naive samples, CD45RO-negative cells were positively selected for CCR7, yielding a CD45RA+CCR7+ population from which TemRA cells were excluded. Healthy HIV-negative adults with no recently reported acute infections or vaccinations were included as donors. Only Caucasian adults living in Nashville, Tennessee, USA were represented among the donors. Blood was collected by leukapheresis, and PBMCs were isolated by Ficoll-Histopaque density gradient centrifugation and then cryopreserved in liquid nitrogen vapor phase. Analytical flow cytometry was used to check the purity and quantity of every magnetically sorted T cell population. Each sorted fraction had its genomic DNA isolated and then quantified by UV absorbance on a Nanodrop 2000c. In regard to this clone: Its recognized antigen is unknown. Per-nucleotide qualities are absent, and no much larger clonotype sits a single base away.

The germline V gene (reference sequence) gives CDR1 as LNHDA and CDR2 as SQIVND. The CDR3 goes from the cysteine to the phenylalanine over 17 residues. The CDR3 DNA has 51 bases and is translated from base 1. The germline V end is reduced by 3 bases and the J end by 6 bases; junction bases left unmatched: 17. This clonotype originated in a woman in her twenties or thirties in good health. Sequenced input: naive CD8+ T cells sorted from blood. The sample's cell subset or site label is to be understood as: CD45RA+CCR7+. The chain is assembled from TRBV19 and TRBJ2-7, with 7 bases aligning to TRBD1. The CDR3 protein is CASSITGWDRSLGEQYF. The nucleotide sequence is given as TGTGCCAGTAGTATCACGGGGTGGGACAGATCCCTCGGCGAGCAGTACTTC.